Listed below are T cell receptor beta chains from one sample, sequenced in a study of T cell responses to AZD1222 COVID-19 vaccine. The assay was immunoSEQ multiplex PCR, and TCRdb's table has in-frame clones only and misses some. The sample includes some 130,000 clones, roughly 90% of them seen just once. The specimen was peripheral blood, collected on day 0 of AZD1222 vaccination. Receptors were obtained from an adult in good health. Both conserved end residues are part of each CDR3. The order of the fields is CDR3 protein, CDR3 DNA, D gene, clone size, V gene, J gene. The D gene is left open where the match is weak. A clone size is listed for some rows: how often the clone was seen (once, few, many), or a class if it is expanded.

CDR3aa: CASSSRQGRKLFF
CDR3nt: TGTGCCAGCAGTTCCAGACAGGGACGAAAACTGTTTTTT
d_gene: TRBD1
abundance: -
v_gene: TRBV11-1
j_gene: TRBJ1-4

CDR3aa: CASSVDGRVNTEAFF
CDR3nt: TGTGCCAGCAGCGTAGACGGGCGAGTGAACACTGAAGCTTTCTTT
d_gene: -
abundance: -
v_gene: TRBV9
j_gene: TRBJ1-1

CDR3aa: CASGLRAGELFF
CDR3nt: TGTGCTAGTGGTTTGAGGGCCGGGGAGCTGTTTTTT
d_gene: -
abundance: many
v_gene: TRBV12-5
j_gene: TRBJ2-2

CDR3aa: CASRVQPQGGYEQYF
CDR3nt: TGTGCCAGCAGGGTCCAGCCCCAAGGTGGCTACGAGCAGTACTTC
d_gene: -
abundance: once
v_gene: TRBV6-5
j_gene: TRBJ2-7

CDR3aa: CASSFLGGSWTEAFF
CDR3nt: TGTGCCAGCAGTTTTTTAGGGGGTTCGTGGACTGAAGCTTTCTTT
d_gene: -
abundance: -
v_gene: TRBV28
j_gene: TRBJ1-1

CDR3aa: CASSQNLGTGGTEAFF
CDR3nt: TGTGCCAGCAGCCAAAATCTAGGGACAGGGGGCACTGAAGCTTTCTTT
d_gene: TRBD1
abundance: once
v_gene: TRBV3-1/TRBV3-2
j_gene: TRBJ1-1

CDR3aa: CASSLGGRVSTGELFF
CDR3nt: TGTGCCAGCAGCTTGGGGGGGAGGGTCAGCACCGGGGAGCTGTTTTTT
d_gene: TRBD2
abundance: -
v_gene: TRBV5-4
j_gene: TRBJ2-2

CDR3aa: CASSLGEKLFF
CDR3nt: TGTGCCAGCAGTTTAGGTGAAAAACTGTTTTTT
d_gene: -
abundance: -
v_gene: TRBV12-3/TRBV12-4
j_gene: TRBJ1-4

CDR3aa: CASNPFGTTRSNYGYTF
CDR3nt: TGTGCCAGCAACCCTTTTGGGACGACCCGATCTAACTATGGCTACACCTTC
d_gene: -
abundance: -
v_gene: TRBV28
j_gene: TRBJ1-2

CDR3aa: CASSLGGYTGELFF
CDR3nt: TGTGCCAGCAGCCTGGGGGGCTACACCGGGGAGCTGTTTTTT
d_gene: -
abundance: -
v_gene: TRBV2
j_gene: TRBJ2-2

CDR3aa: CASSQVEPVNEQFF
CDR3nt: TGTGCCAGCAGCCAAGTAGAACCTGTTAATGAGCAGTTCTTC
d_gene: -
abundance: -
v_gene: TRBV4-2
j_gene: TRBJ2-1

CDR3aa: CASSFPGLAHEQYF
CDR3nt: TGTGCCAGCAGCTTCCCGGGACTAGCCCACGAGCAGTACTTC
d_gene: TRBD2
abundance: many
v_gene: TRBV5-6
j_gene: TRBJ2-7

CDR3aa: CASSLDPPQSYGYTF
CDR3nt: TGTGCCAGCAGCTTAGATCCCCCACAATCCTATGGCTACACCTTC
d_gene: -
abundance: -
v_gene: TRBV11-2
j_gene: TRBJ1-2

CDR3aa: CASSMGLGTEQFF
CDR3nt: TGCGCCAGCAGCATGGGGCTCGGGACAGAGCAGTTCTTC
d_gene: -
abundance: -
v_gene: TRBV4-1
j_gene: TRBJ2-1

CDR3aa: CASSLRGRRQGANTEAFF
CDR3nt: TGTGCCAGCAGCCTCCGAGGGCGGCGACAGGGGGCAAACACTGAAGCTTTCTTT
d_gene: TRBD1
abundance: -
v_gene: TRBV14
j_gene: TRBJ1-1

CDR3aa: CASSKEPTRGETQYF
CDR3nt: TGTGCCAGCAGCAAAGAGCCAACTAGAGGGGAGACCCAGTACTTC
d_gene: -
abundance: -
v_gene: TRBV27
j_gene: TRBJ2-5

CDR3aa: CASSFRGFNTEAFF
CDR3nt: TGTGCCAGCAGCTTTAGGGGGTTTAACACTGAAGCTTTCTTT
d_gene: -
abundance: -
v_gene: TRBV5-5
j_gene: TRBJ1-1

CDR3aa: CASSHAYEQYF
CDR3nt: TGTGCCAGCAGCCACGCCTACGAGCAGTACTTC
d_gene: -
abundance: once
v_gene: TRBV14
j_gene: TRBJ2-7

CDR3aa: CASSHWTGVNYGYTF
CDR3nt: TGCGCCAGCAGCCACTGGACAGGGGTCAACTATGGCTACACCTTC
d_gene: TRBD1
abundance: once
v_gene: TRBV4-1
j_gene: TRBJ1-2

CDR3aa: CASSPEGTDFNQPQHF
CDR3nt: TGTGCCAGCAGTCCCGAAGGAACAGACTTCAATCAGCCCCAGCATTTT
d_gene: -
abundance: -
v_gene: TRBV28
j_gene: TRBJ1-5

CDR3aa: CASSPGQGNPYEQYF
CDR3nt: TGTGCCAGCAGCCCCGGACAGGGGAATCCCTACGAGCAGTACTTC
d_gene: TRBD1
abundance: -
v_gene: TRBV11-3
j_gene: TRBJ2-7

CDR3aa: CASSVGGNTEAFF
CDR3nt: TGTGCCAGCAGTGTGGGGGGGAACACTGAAGCTTTCTTT
d_gene: -
abundance: -
v_gene: TRBV6-4
j_gene: TRBJ1-1

CDR3aa: CASSPRTKKETQYF
CDR3nt: TGTGCCAGCTCTCCCCGGACTAAGAAAGAGACCCAGTACTTC
d_gene: -
abundance: once
v_gene: TRBV19
j_gene: TRBJ2-5

CDR3aa: CASSVSGTSSYEQYF
CDR3nt: TGTGCCAGCAGCGTCTCCGGGACTAGCTCCTACGAGCAGTACTTC
d_gene: TRBD2
abundance: once
v_gene: TRBV9
j_gene: TRBJ2-7

CDR3aa: CATSRDNQPQHF
CDR3nt: TGTGCCACCAGCAGAGATAATCAGCCCCAGCATTTT
d_gene: -
abundance: -
v_gene: TRBV15
j_gene: TRBJ1-5

CDR3aa: CASSLEGRNEKLFF
CDR3nt: TGTGCCAGCAGCTTAGAAGGTCGAAATGAAAAACTGTTTTTT
d_gene: -
abundance: -
v_gene: TRBV7-9
j_gene: TRBJ1-4

CDR3aa: CATCQGNTEAFF
CDR3nt: TGTGCCACTTGCCAGGGGAACACTGAAGCTTTCTTT
d_gene: -
abundance: -
v_gene: TRBV19
j_gene: TRBJ1-1

CDR3aa: CASGDILSYEQYF
CDR3nt: TGTGCCAGCGGAGACATTCTCTCCTACGAGCAGTACTTC
d_gene: -
abundance: -
v_gene: TRBV27
j_gene: TRBJ2-7

CDR3aa: CASSYSKSGPKNIQYF
CDR3nt: TGTGCCAGCAGTTACTCGAAGTCTGGGCCCAAAAACATTCAGTACTTC
d_gene: -
abundance: -
v_gene: TRBV6-2/TRBV6-3
j_gene: TRBJ2-4

CDR3aa: CASSPGGQQNTEAFF
CDR3nt: TGTGCCAGCAGCCCCGGGGGGCAGCAGAACACTGAAGCTTTCTTT
d_gene: -
abundance: -
v_gene: TRBV5-4
j_gene: TRBJ1-1

CDR3aa: CASSLGRTYGYTF
CDR3nt: TGTGCCAGCAGCCTTGGACGGACCTATGGCTACACCTTC
d_gene: -
abundance: -
v_gene: TRBV2
j_gene: TRBJ1-2

CDR3aa: CASSFDGVQPQHF
CDR3nt: TGCGCCAGCAGCTTCGACGGAGTTCAGCCCCAGCATTTT
d_gene: -
abundance: -
v_gene: TRBV5-1
j_gene: TRBJ1-5

CDR3aa: CASSLLTSRRGNTGELFF
CDR3nt: TGTGCCAGCAGCTTATTAACCTCCCGGCGGGGGAACACCGGGGAGCTGTTTTTT
d_gene: -
abundance: once
v_gene: TRBV7-2
j_gene: TRBJ2-2

CDR3aa: CASSLAERDYGNTIYF
CDR3nt: TGCGCCAGCAGCTTGGCCGAGAGGGATTATGGAAACACCATATATTTT
d_gene: -
abundance: -
v_gene: TRBV5-1
j_gene: TRBJ1-3

CDR3aa: CASSLQGGTEAFF
CDR3nt: TGTGCCAGCAGCCTACAGGGGGGGACTGAAGCTTTCTTT
d_gene: TRBD1
abundance: -
v_gene: TRBV7-8
j_gene: TRBJ1-1

CDR3aa: CSGTGQTSSYNEQFF
CDR3nt: TGCAGCGGAACGGGACAGACGAGCTCCTACAATGAGCAGTTCTTC
d_gene: TRBD1
abundance: -
v_gene: TRBV29-1
j_gene: TRBJ2-1

CDR3aa: CASSSRTSGSYNEQFF
CDR3nt: TGTGCCAGCAGCTCCAGGACTAGCGGGAGTTACAATGAGCAGTTCTTC
d_gene: TRBD2
abundance: -
v_gene: TRBV13
j_gene: TRBJ2-1

CDR3aa: CASSLRDNYGYTF
CDR3nt: TGTGCCAGCAGTCTCCGGGACAACTATGGCTACACCTTC
d_gene: -
abundance: once
v_gene: TRBV6-2/TRBV6-3
j_gene: TRBJ1-2

CDR3aa: CASSFSGSIYEQYF
CDR3nt: TGTGCCAGCAGTTTTAGCGGGAGCATCTACGAGCAGTACTTC
d_gene: TRBD2
abundance: -
v_gene: TRBV28
j_gene: TRBJ2-7

CDR3aa: CASSLEGAGEQYF
CDR3nt: TGTGCCAGCAGCTTAGAGGGAGCGGGAGAGCAGTACTTC
d_gene: TRBD2
abundance: -
v_gene: TRBV7-2
j_gene: TRBJ2-7